This TCR beta chain is from a study of T cells in localized non-small cell lung cancer. The CDR3 length is 14 residues. Germline V gene sequence: CDR1 SGHVS, CDR2 FQNEAQ. V lost 2 bases, J lost 2 bases, and 10 bases lay in between. General observations from the study: Tumor trailed uninvolved adjacent lung in T cell clonality, which peaked there.

To note about this clone: The antigen remains undetermined.

Produced via immunoSEQ multiplex PCR; TCRdb's table is partial and in-frame only. The sample contains tens of thousands of clones, roughly 85% of which appear only once. The sequencing used peripheral blood, collected before any cancer treatment. This TCR was sampled from a male donor aged 60 or over with stage III squamous cell lung carcinoma. The rearrangement links TRBV7-8 to TRBJ2-7; D possibly corresponds to TRBD2 (6 bases). The CDR3, as DNA: TGTGCCAGCAGCTTAAGAGGCGGGACCTACGAGCAGTACTTC. Amino acids: CASSLRGGTYEQYF.